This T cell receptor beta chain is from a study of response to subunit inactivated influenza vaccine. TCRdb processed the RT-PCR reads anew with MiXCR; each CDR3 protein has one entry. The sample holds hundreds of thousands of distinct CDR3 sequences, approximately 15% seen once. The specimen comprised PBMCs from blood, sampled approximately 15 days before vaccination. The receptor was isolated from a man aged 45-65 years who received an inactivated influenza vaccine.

The CDR3 loop reads CSATPITGTGDNEQFF. As DNA, the CDR3 is TGCAGTGCTACTCCCATTACCGGGACAGGGGACAATGAGCAGTTCTTC. The chain links TRBV20-1 to TRBJ2-1; TRBD1 matches 10 bases. CDR3 length: 16 amino acids. V lost 4 bases and J lost 5; bases outside the gene matches: 11. Germline V gene sequence: CDR1 DFQATT, CDR2 SNEGSKA (reference sequence).